This entry features one T cell receptor (beta chain) sequence. Its antigen is currently not known. Per-nucleotide qualities are absent, and no much larger clonotype sits a single base away. The sample belongs to a study of shared clonotypes between healthy human individuals (dated by TCRdb to 2020 to 2021). Regarding the research as a whole: The cohort comprised a couple of women and a few men aged 18 to 49 years. Per donor, three plates each were used for CD4 naive and CD4 memory, two for CD8 naive, and one for CD8 memory. The study deeply sequenced blood TCR repertoires of about 5 healthy adults to estimate repertoire size and the extent of clonotype sharing between individuals. To increase sequencing depth and limit assay-specific biases, TCR repertoire library preparation and sequencing were carried out by different laboratories using diverse techniques. Leukapheresis yielded between about 0.85 and 9.5 billion PBMCs per donor.

Measured from the cysteine to the phenylalanine, the CDR3 is 14 residues long. The DNA shown is the 42-base CDR3, in frame from base 1. The germline V gene yields MNHEY for CDR1 and SVGAGI for CDR2. At the junction V is shortened by 10 bases and J by 3 bases; bases outside the gene matches: 6. The donors were healthy, HIV-negative adults who had no recently reported acute infections or vaccinations. All donors were Caucasian adults living in Nashville, Tennessee, USA. Magnetic negative selection was used to enrich CD4+ T cells, after which naive cells were positively selected on CD45RA and the negative fraction became the memory subset. Blood was collected by leukapheresis, and PBMCs were isolated by Ficoll-Histopaque density gradient centrifugation and then cryopreserved in liquid nitrogen vapor phase. Analytical flow cytometry was used to check the purity and quantity of every magnetically sorted T cell population. From each sorted fraction, genomic DNA was isolated and quantified by UV absorbance on a Nanodrop 2000c.

Beyond this particular receptor, the publication reports: Because the study included a small number of donors, the genetic and exposure-history diversity represented was limited. Incomplete sequencing was indicated by rarefaction of sorted-subset datasets, despite the large sequencing depth. Pairwise subsampling led to the expectation that sequencing depth would affect the degree of clonotype sharing among donors. When a handful of donors were compared, the shared fraction of clonotypes was about 5.5% for naive CD4, less than 4% for naive CD8, 2% to 2.5% for memory CD4, and 0.4% for memory CD8. Naive subsets generally had larger estimated clonotype richness than memory subsets did. Compared with non-shared clonotypes, clonotypes shared by all four sorted-subset donors had higher generation probabilities. Sampling was restricted to blood, and TCR repertoires in tissue are likely to differ from TCR repertoires in blood.

Using the deep immunoSEQ assay, multiplex PCR amplified TCR CDR3 regions from genomic DNA. Extracted genomic DNA from each cell subset was distributed evenly across all wells of several immunoSEQ 96-well plates, and each plate was treated as a replicate. For sorted subsets, around 200 ng genomic DNA, equal to about 30,000 T cell genomes, was loaded into each replicate PCR. The purified libraries were quantified using a Qubit 3.0 fluorometer, sized with a Bioanalyzer 2100, and then quantified again using the KAPA Library Quantification kit. Every immunoSEQ 96-well plate was sequenced on a separate single-read 150-cycle Illumina NextSeq 550 flow cell. The study's own analysis went as follows. Because only junctional sequences without quality scores were contained in the immunoSEQ output, filtering matching that applied to full-length reads could not be performed. Sequences were annotated with PyIR, a Python wrapper for IgBLAST v1.9, using IMGT germline references to assign V/J genes and CDR3. Reads were filtered out if the reads had weak V/J assignments (E-value above 1e-6), no CDR3, stop codons, out-of-frame junctions, or ambiguous translated residues. A V3J clonotype was defined by an identical inferred V gene, J gene, and CDR3 amino acid sequence. Percentage overlap between repertoires was computed as shared unique clonotypes divided by the size of the smaller repertoire. Repertoire richness was assessed with RTK rarefaction, the Chao1 estimator, and Recon v2.1 estimates of unobserved clonotypes. Generation probabilities were computed with OLGA for all TCRbeta clonotypes obtained by the gDNA method from a handful of donors. TCRdb took this table from immuneACCESS and kept in-frame rearrangements with V and J called. Such tables lack part of the clones; where checked against another copy, unresolved V genes explain under half of the gap, and the rest is unexplained. Clone size and V and J calls were adopted from that table, with D and trimming inferred from the DNA. Here the sample has roughly 1.5 million clones; 98% occur a single time. The top ten clonotypes cover 0.4% to 0.55% of the sample.

The TCR sequence derives from a man younger than 40 in good health. Recombination linked TRBV6-5 to TRBJ2-7; 13 bases in the junction line up with TRBD2. The sequenced material came from naive CD4+ T cells sorted from blood. The meaning of the sample's cell subset or site label: CD45RA+ positively selected. The bases are TGTGCCACACGACTAGCGGGAGGAAACTACGAGCAGTACTTC. It encodes CATRLAGGNYEQYF.